The subject of this entry is one T cell receptor beta chain. Its target is unknown. Repertoires were generated with immunoSEQ multiplex PCR, while TCRdb's copy carries only in-frame clones and drops some. The profile covers tens of thousands of clones, with approximately 85% appearing a single time and approximately 2.1% taken by the ten largest. This specimen belongs to a study of Tregs in tolerant kidney transplant recipients. V dropped 4 bases and J dropped 4; count of bases not matched to a gene: 7. Germline CDR1 SGHVS, CDR2 FQNEAQ. The length of the CDR3 is 17 residues. Study-wide results and limits: No direct test of biological reproducibility was done here.

This clonotype was sampled from a human donor who received a combined kidney and bone marrow transplant. Sequenced material: Tregs from blood, taken before the transplant. The chain recombines TRBV7-8 with TRBJ2-3, with 14 bases fitting TRBD2. DNA for the CDR3: TGTGCCAGCAGCTCCGGACTAGCGGGGGGTGAGGCAGATACGCAGTATTTT. Protein product: CASSSGLAGGEADTQYF.